This passage covers 20 T cell receptor beta chains from one sample sequenced in a study of OX40 agonist ivuxolimab in advanced cancers. The method was immunoSEQ multiplex PCR; TCRdb's version includes in-frame clones alone and lacks a portion of them. The sample shows about 25,000 clones, 65% to 90% of them seen only once. The material sequenced was CD4+ or CD8+ T cells sorted from blood, taken in a trial of the OX40 agonist ivuxolimab. All receptors derive from an adult with an advanced solid tumor such as melanoma, head and neck, liver or kidney cancer.

V is TRBV6-5 and J is TRBJ2-7, with a weak D call TRBD2 (5 bases). This CDR3 comprises 12 residues. Trimming left V 6 bases short and J 2 bases short, with 8 bases between. Germline-derived CDR1 and CDR2 are MNHEY and SVGAGI. The chain's CDR3 is CASRPGTYEQYF. CDR3 in DNA: TGTGCCAGCAGGCCCGGGACCTACGAGCAGTACTTC.

The count of this clone is one. V and J are TRBV19 and TRBJ1-1, with D possibly matching TRBD1 (5 bases). The CDR3 has 17 residues. Trimming cost V 3 bases and J 0 bases, with 17 bases left between them. Per germline, CDR1 LNHDA and CDR2 SQIVND (reference sequence). CDR3 coding DNA: TGTGCCAGTAGTATGGGGCCCCACCGGGCCCTGAACACTGAAGCTTTCTTT. It yields the protein CASSMGPHRALNTEAFF.

This clone showed up just once. The chain employs TRBV7-4 and TRBJ1-2, with D possibly being TRBD1 (6 bases). Germline V gives CDR1 SGHVT, CDR2 SQSDAQ. Trimming removed 5 bases at V and 7 bases at J, with 23 bases between. The CDR3 is made up of 16 amino acids. The CDR3 bases are TGTGCCAGCAGCGAACGGACAGCCCGCTGGTCGGTTGGCTACACCTTC. Protein sequence: CASSERTARWSVGYTF.

The J gene is TRBJ1-1, the V gene TRBV4-3, with D uncertain. The germline V gene encodes CDR1 LGHNA and CDR2 YSLEER. This CDR3 contains 15 residues. V lost 3 bases to trimming and J lost 3 bases, with 14 bases between them. CDR3 loop: CASSQVNRADTEAFF. DNA of the CDR3: TGCGCCAGCAGCCAGGTTAACCGCGCCGACACTGAAGCTTTCTTT.

The V gene is TRBV10-3, the J gene TRBJ2-5, with D perhaps matching TRBD1 (6 bases). The J call may be in error: the DNA end matches TRBJ2-7 better. The CDR3 is made up of 14 amino acids. CDR1 and CDR2 (germline): ENHRY, SYGVKD. The CDR3 DNA reads as TGTGCCATCAGTGACAGGGGCGGGTCCTACGAGCAGTACTTC. It translates to CAISDRGGSYEQYF.

The chain uses TRBV29-1 and TRBJ2-5, with 11 bases identical to TRBD2. The germline gives CDR1 SQVTM, CDR2 ANQGSEA. CDR3 length: 16 residues. J lost 5 bases, V lost 6 bases, and 14 bases had no gene match. CDR3 residues: CSVDGLAGGVWETQYF. Here the CDR3 DNA reads TGCAGCGTAGACGGGCTAGCGGGGGGAGTATGGGAGACCCAGTACTTC.

The chain links TRBV19 to TRBJ1-5; D remains ambiguous. V was pared by 6 bases and J by 0 bases, with 15 bases between. The germline gives CDR1 LNHDA, CDR2 SQIVND (reference sequence). The length of the CDR3 is 16 residues. The CDR3 here is CASSSYLWNSNQPQHF. In DNA form, the CDR3 reads TGTGCCAGTAGCTCCTACCTTTGGAATAGCAATCAGCCCCAGCATTTT.

The chain carries TRBV7-9 and TRBJ2-5; D is unresolved. Germline V gives CDR1 SEHNR, CDR2 FQNEAQ (reference sequence). Trimming left V 1 base short and J 4 bases short, with 10 bases between. The CDR3 sequence is 14 residues long. CDR3 nucleotides: TGTGCCAGCAGCTTAGTGGGCCTGGGAGAGACCCAGTACTTC. Protein sequence: CASSLVGLGETQYF. The full variable domain, completed using reference TRBV7-9 and TRBJ2-5, is DTGVSQNPRHKITKRGQNVTFRCDPISEHNRLYWYRQTLGQGPEFLTYFQNEAQLEKSRLLSDRFSAERPKGSFSTLEIQRTEQGDSAMYLCASSLVGLGETQYFGPGTRLLVL.

The chain couples TRBV5-6 to TRBJ1-6; 9 bases are a match to TRBD1. CDR1 and CDR2 (germline): SGHDT, YYEEEE. The length of the CDR3 is 15 residues. J lost 17 bases, V lost 4 bases, and 16 bases had no gene match. The CDR3 loop reads CASSGPGQGFSPFHF. The CDR3 DNA sequence: TGTGCCAGCAGCGGCCCGGGACAGGGATTTTCCCCTTTCCACTTT.

This chain links TRBV27 with TRBJ2-5; 9 nucleotides agree with TRBD2. The germline gives CDR1 MNHEY, CDR2 SMNVEV (reference sequence). Trimming removed 7 bases from V and 4 bases from J; junction bases left unmatched: 13. CDR3 length equals 16 residues. The CDR3 protein is CASTPRGAGGLETQYF. CDR3 DNA sequence: TGTGCCAGCACCCCAAGGGGGGCGGGAGGGTTAGAGACCCAGTACTTC.

V usage is TRBV6-1 and J usage is TRBJ2-7, with D perhaps TRBD2 (6 bases). The CDR3 contains 16 residues. V was shortened by 4 bases and J by 2 bases, with 18 bases between the two germline ends. Per germline, CDR1 MNHNS and CDR2 SASEGT. This chain's CDR3 is CASSASGVRGAYEQYF. The CDR3 region has the DNA TGTGCCAGCAGTGCCTCCGGGGTACGCGGGGCCTACGAGCAGTACTTC.

The J gene is TRBJ1-1, the V gene TRBV13; 9 bases match TRBD1. Germline assignment: CDR1 PRHDT and CDR2 FYEKMQ (reference sequence). The V segment lost 4 bases and the J segment 5 bases; nucleotides outside the gene matches: 5. The CDR3 totals 14 residues. The CDR3 DNA is TGTGCCAGCAGCTCGACAGGGGGATGGACTGAAGCTTTCTTT. The encoded protein is CASSSTGGWTEAFF. Combining the CDR3 with reference TRBV13 and TRBJ1-1 gives the whole variable domain AAGVIQSPRHLIKEKRETATLKCYPIPRHDTVYWYQQGPGQDPQFLISFYEKMQSDKGSIPDRFSAQQFSDYHSELNMSSLELGDSALYFCASSSTGGWTEAFFGQGTRLTVV.

CDR3: CAWDATGGGGQPQHF. Here the CDR3 DNA reads TGTGCCTGGGACGCGACAGGGGGAGGTGGTCAGCCCCAGCATTTT. V gene TRBV30 combines with J gene TRBJ1-5; 9 positions match TRBD1. This CDR3 spans 15 amino acids. The germline V gene encodes CDR1 GTSNPN and CDR2 SVGIG (reference sequence). V lost 5 bases and J lost 6; bases outside the gene matches: 11.

The chain combines TRBV21-1 with TRBJ2-2; the DNA was not used to check the table's D call, TRBD2. TRBV21-1 is a pseudogene locus. The CDR3 length is 21 residues. CDR3 DNA: TGTGCCAGCAGCCACCCCGGTGTGGGACTAGCGGGGGCTTCGAACACCGGGGAGCTGTTTTTT. Translation: CASSHPGVGLAGASNTGELFF.

The chain combines TRBV7-2 with TRBJ1-4; D gene uncertain. Per the germline V gene, CDR1 is SGHTA and CDR2 is FQGNSA. CDR3 size: 14 residues. Trimming removed 5 bases from V and 5 bases from J, with 12 bases in between. The CDR3 here is CASSPGRGNEKLFF. In DNA form, the CDR3 reads TGTGCCAGCAGCCCTGGGCGGGGAAATGAAAAACTGTTTTTT.

The V call is TRBV18, the J call TRBJ2-3; D gene ambiguous. This CDR3 contains 14 residues. Per germline, CDR1 KGHSH and CDR2 LQKENI. The V and J ends lost 0 bases and 2 bases respectively, with 6 bases between them. For the CDR3, the DNA is TGTGCCAGCTCACCACCTTCCCCCACAGATACGCAGTATTTT. Protein: CASSPPSPTDTQYF. Combining the CDR3 with reference TRBV18 and TRBJ2-3 gives the whole variable domain NAGVMQNPRHLVRRRGQEARLRCSPMKGHSHVYWYRQLPEEGLKFMVYLQKENIIDESGMPKERFSAEFPKEGPSILRIQQVVRGDSAAYFCASSPPSPTDTQYFGPGTRLTVL.

This clone was seen once. The gene calls are TRBV7-6 and TRBJ2-1, with D perhaps TRBD2 (7 bases). The CDR3 contains 16 residues. The V end was cut by 2 bases, the J end by 2 bases, with 13 bases between. The germline V gene has CDR1 SGHVS and CDR2 FNYEAQ. The DNA of the CDR3 is TGTGCCAGCAGCTTAAGGGGGAGGGCCCCCTACAATGAGCAGTTCTTC. This encodes CASSLRGRAPYNEQFF.

This sequence joins TRBV20-1 and TRBJ2-7; D is perhaps TRBD1 or TRBD2 (5 bases each). Trimming took 8 bases from V and 6 from J, leaving 14 bases between them. This CDR3 region has 11 residues. Germline V gene sequence: CDR1 DFQATT, CDR2 SNEGSKA (reference sequence). The DNA of the CDR3 is TGCAGTCCTCACCGTGGGGGCGAGCAGTACTTC. Its protein product is CSPHRGGEQYF.

This clone has more than one count but fewer than ten. The V gene is TRBV7-9, the J gene TRBJ1-2; 10 bases map to TRBD1. The CDR3 contains 16 residues. Germline lookup yields CDR1 SEHNR and CDR2 FQNEAQ (reference sequence). V shed 6 bases, J shed 4 bases, and the junction held 11 bases outside the gene matches. CDR3 loop: CASSPIPGQGSYGYTF. CDR3 DNA: TGTGCCAGCAGTCCGATTCCGGGACAGGGGAGCTATGGCTACACCTTC.

The chain links TRBV7-2 to TRBJ2-7; 9 nucleotides match TRBD1. The CDR3 runs to 15 residues. The junction had 8 bases not matched to a gene; V was cut back by 6 bases and J by 2 bases. The germline CDR1 and CDR2 sequences are SGHTA and FQGNSA. The CDR3 DNA reads TGTGCCAGCAGGTTTGAGGACAGGGGACCCTACGAGCAGTACTTC. This gives the protein CASRFEDRGPYEQYF.